A few counts support the clone carrying this T cell receptor beta chain. What it binds is not known. From germline, CDR1 is SGHVS and CDR2 FNYEAQ. This CDR3 region has 13 residues. The ends were cut back, 5 bases at V and 1 base at J, with 8 bases in the middle. This PCR relied on a set of 60 Vbeta primers and 13 Jbeta primers. Sequenced by immunoSEQ multiplex PCR; TCRdb stores in-frame clones only, minus some. This sample has 160,000 or so clones; around 80% occur once, and the top ten carry more than 2.5%. This sample was included in a study of cytomegalovirus exposure and HLA in healthy donors. At the level of the study: Inside one of the first data releases sat tens of millions of unique TCRs taken from HLA-typed donors. Study-level findings and limits: Highly shared variants forming one cluster were likely a sequencing artifact. Earlier analysis yielded a pattern in which most TCR beta V segments were productive about 90% or about 30% of the time.

The chain recombines TRBV7-6 with TRBJ1-1; D might be TRBD1 (6 bases). This sequence was found in a female donor in good health and CMV-seronegative. Sequencing was carried out using PBMCs. CDR3 in amino acids: CASSQGQNTEAFF. The CDR3 region has the DNA TGTGCCAGCAGCCAGGGACAGAACACTGAAGCTTTCTTT.